This TCR beta chain derives from a study of OX40 agonist ivuxolimab in advanced cancers. The wider study: Dose-escalation patients' cancers were hepatocellular carcinoma, melanoma, renal cell or head and neck cancer. Past anti-PD-1, anti-PD-L1 or anti-CTLA-4 therapy was accepted, and 40% had received some. General study findings and limits: At 0.1 to 3.0 mg/kg, clonal expansion of CD4+ and CD8+ blood T cells had occurred by week 6.

Comments on this clone: Its cognate antigen is unknown.

Generated by immunoSEQ multiplex PCR, the TCRdb table keeps only in-frame clones and is missing some. The sample has 65,000 to 95,000 clones, around 92% seen once. Trimming cost V 2 bases and J 5 bases, with 13 bases left between them. CDR1 and CDR2 from the germline V gene are GTSNPN and SVGIG (reference sequence). The CDR3 has 14 residues. On cycle 4 day 1 and cycle 7 day 1, as well as at baseline, blood was sampled. This material consisted of CD4+ or CD8+ T cells sorted from blood, taken in a trial of the OX40 agonist ivuxolimab. This TCR was recovered from an adult with an advanced solid tumor such as melanoma, head and neck, liver or kidney cancer. The chain joins TRBV30 to TRBJ1-5; D is perhaps TRBD1 (6 bases). CDR3 nucleotide sequence: TGTGCCTGGAGTTCGGGACAACGGGATCAGCCCCAGCATTTT. Protein sequence: CAWSSGQRDQPQHF.